The 29 T cell receptor beta chains reported below all come from one sample, sequenced in a study of early T cells in non-severe SARS-CoV-2 infection. TCRdb independently ran MiXCR on the 5' RACE reads; one entry per CDR3 protein. Here the sample spans 34,000 or so distinct CDR3 sequences, around 9% being singletons. The sequenced sample was whole blood. The receptor source for this set is an adult who was a healthcare worker with PCR-confirmed SARS-CoV-2 infection or an uninfected control (not recorded which).

The rearrangement uses TRBV7-9 and TRBJ1-6, with D unclear. The V gene lost 4 bases and the J gene lost 0 bases, with 7 bases spanning the gap. Germline V gives CDR1 SEHNR, CDR2 FQNEAQ (reference sequence). CDR3 size: 15 residues. For the CDR3, the DNA is TGTGCCAGCAGCTCCAGGAGCTCCTATAATTCACCCCTCCACTTT. This codes for CASSSRSSYNSPLHF.

This clonotype has ten or more counts. CDR3 DNA: TGTGCCAGCAGCTTAGGACATAGAGAGACCCAGTACTTC. Translated: CASSLGHRETQYF. The chain carries TRBV7-3 and TRBJ2-5, with D perhaps TRBD1 (5 bases). The germline V and J ends were trimmed by 2 bases and 4 bases, with 8 bases remaining between them. In germline, CDR1 is SGHTA, CDR2 FQGTGA. CDR3 length: 13 residues.

The chain joins TRBV5-6 to TRBJ1-2, with TRBD1 as a possible D gene (5 bases). There are 13 residues in the CDR3. Trimming shortened V by 6 bases and J by 2 bases, and 11 bases separated the two germline ends. Germline CDR1 is SGHDT and CDR2 is YYEEEE. In nucleotides, the CDR3 is TGTGCCAGCATCTATGACAGAAACTATGGCTACACCTTC. Translating gives CASIYDRNYGYTF.

This clonotype was picked up many times. The chain recombines TRBV7-2 with TRBJ1-4; D uncertain. The V gene lost 1 base and the J gene lost 0 bases, with 9 bases spanning the gap. The germline CDR1 and CDR2 sequences are SGHTA and FQGNSA. The CDR3 spans 16 residues. CDR3 sequence: CASSLESRATNEKLFF. CDR3 bases: TGTGCCAGCAGCTTAGAGTCTCGAGCAACTAATGAAAAACTGTTTTTT. Using reference TRBV7-2 and TRBJ1-4 for the parts outside the CDR3, the full variable domain is GAGVSQSPSNKVTEKGKDVELRCDPISGHTALYWYRQSLGQGLEFLIYFQGNSAPDKSGLPSDRFSAERTGGSVSTLTIQRTQQEDSAVYLCASSLESRATNEKLFFGSGTQLSVL.

The rearrangement links TRBV18 to TRBJ1-5; the D is unclear. V was shortened by 6 bases and J by 5 bases, with 11 bases between the two germline ends. The CDR3 loop spans 13 amino acids. Germline CDR1 reads KGHSH; CDR2 reads LQKENI. The CDR3 coding sequence is TGTGCCAGCTCGCAATTTTTTGATCAGCCCCAGCATTTT. Translated: CASSQFFDQPQHF.

This clonotype was counted only a few times. This chain links TRBV7-2 with TRBJ2-3; D is ambiguous. CDR3 size: 13 residues. The V and J ends lost 2 bases and 4 bases respectively, with 7 bases between them. Germline V CDR1 and CDR2: SGHTA, FQGNSA. CDR3 sequence reads: CASSLSLPDTQYF. The CDR3, as DNA: TGTGCCAGCAGCTTAAGCCTCCCAGATACGCAGTATTTT.

This clonotype was seen repeatedly, ten times or more. The CDR3, as DNA: TGTGCCAGCAGTTTAAGGGGGGGACAGGGTCGCTATAATTCACCCCTCCACTTT. Translated, it gives CASSLRGGQGRYNSPLHF. The V call is TRBV12-3 or TRBV12-4, the J call TRBJ1-6; 9 nucleotides agree with TRBD1. Trimming removed 2 bases from V and 3 bases from J; junction bases left unmatched: 8. The CDR3 has 18 residues.

This clonotype was detected ten times or more. The gene calls are TRBV12-3 or TRBV12-4 and TRBJ2-1; 7 bases align to TRBD2. V lost 0 bases, J lost 7 bases, and 3 bases stayed unmatched. The CDR3 loop spans 14 amino acids. CDR3 region: CASSLATGGNEQFF. In nucleotides, the CDR3 is TGTGCCAGCAGTTTAGCCACGGGAGGTAATGAGCAGTTCTTC.

In this sample, this clonotype turned up many times. The V call is TRBV5-6, the J call TRBJ1-1; no definite D call. Germline-derived CDR1 and CDR2 are SGHDT and YYEEEE. The CDR3 consists of 13 residues. Trimming took off 1 base at V and 8 bases at J, with 12 bases between the two ends. Written as DNA, the CDR3 is TGTGCCAGCAGCTTGTACGAACGGGGAGAAGCTTTCTTT. Protein sequence: CASSLYERGEAFF.

This clonotype was picked up many times. The chain joins TRBV4-3 to TRBJ2-7; 8 nucleotides line up with TRBD2. CDR1 and CDR2 (germline): LGHNA, YSLEER. This CDR3 spans 15 amino acids. Trimming removed 1 base from V and 6 bases from J; junction bases left unmatched: 8. Here the CDR3 DNA reads TGCGCCAGCAGCCAAGGAAGCGGGGGACTGTTCGAGCAGTACTTC. Translating it yields CASSQGSGGLFEQYF.

The table lists this clonotype with many counts. This chain connects TRBV18 to TRBJ2-5; no definite D call. The CDR3 extends over 14 amino acids. The germline V and J ends were trimmed by 6 bases and 5 bases, with 16 bases remaining between them. Per germline, CDR1 KGHSH and CDR2 LQKENI. The CDR3, as DNA: TGTGCCAGCTCCCCTGCGAAGGTGTCCGAGACCCAGTACTTC. Encoded protein: CASSPAKVSETQYF. Full variable domain (outside the CDR3, taken from reference TRBV18 and TRBJ2-5): NAGVMQNPRHLVRRRGQEARLRCSPMKGHSHVYWYRQLPEEGLKFMVYLQKENIIDESGMPKERFSAEFPKEGPSILRIQQVVRGDSAAYFCASSPAKVSETQYFGPGTRLLVL.

Points on this clonotype: This may arise from a read error, as a much more abundant clone is one base away. This chain uses TRBV7-3 with TRBJ1-2; no clear D. This CDR3 has 14 residues. V gave up 5 bases and J gave up 5 bases, with 15 bases separating them. Looked up from germline, CDR1 is SGHTA and CDR2 is FQGTGA. Written as DNA, the CDR3 is TGTGCCAGCAGCCCCGTGGGGTTTGGTTATGGCTACACCTTC. It codes for CASSPVGFGYGYTF.

V and J are TRBV12-3 or TRBV12-4 and TRBJ2-3, with D possibly being TRBD1 (5 bases). This CDR3 spans 15 amino acids. Deletions cut 0 bases from V and 1 base from J, with 8 bases between. This CDR3 is CASSLAGARTDTQYF. CDR3 bases: TGTGCCAGCAGTTTAGCAGGGGCCCGCACAGATACGCAGTATTTT.

Ten or more counts support this clonotype. The V gene is TRBV3-1, the J gene TRBJ1-5; 9 bases line up with TRBD1. Germline CDR1 reads LGHDT; CDR2 reads YNNKEL (reference sequence). This CDR3 region has 17 residues. J lost 2 bases, V lost 4 bases, and 9 bases had no gene match. For the CDR3, the DNA is TGTGCCAGCAGCCTCAGACCACAGGGGGCAGGCAATCAGCCCCAGCATTTT. It codes for CASSLRPQGAGNQPQHF.

This clonotype occurred many times. CDR3 region: CASSEKTGLRVGELFF. CDR3 DNA sequence: TGTGCCAGCAGTGAAAAGACTGGGCTTCGTGTCGGGGAGCTGTTTTTT. The rearrangement joins TRBV6-1 to TRBJ2-2; D is undetermined. Germline assignment: CDR1 MNHNS and CDR2 SASEGT. V dropped 2 bases and J dropped 7 bases, with 17 bases sitting between them. The CDR3 is 16 residues long.

The table lists this clonotype with a few counts. The V call is TRBV18, the J call TRBJ2-7, with 9 bases that match TRBD1. V lost 6 bases to trimming and J lost 2 bases; unmatched junction nucleotides: 5. CDR3 length: 14 residues. Germline-derived CDR1 and CDR2 are KGHSH and LQKENI. The CDR3 sequence is CASSWDRVAYEQYF. CDR3 nucleotides: TGTGCCAGCTCCTGGGACAGGGTGGCCTACGAGCAGTACTTC.

About this clonotype: A much larger clone is a single base away; this may be a read error. This sequence joins TRBV7-3 and TRBJ2-2; possibly TRBD2 for D (5 bases). CDR1 and CDR2 from the germline V gene are SGHTA and FQGTGA. Trimming took off 1 base at V and 10 bases at J, with 13 bases between the two ends. The CDR3 runs 14 residues. CDR3 coding DNA: TGTGCCAGCAGCTTAAGAGGGCAGGCCGTGGAGCTGTTTTTT. Encoded protein: CASSLRGQAVELFF.

Ten or more counts support this clonotype. The V call is TRBV6-2 or TRBV6-3, the J call TRBJ1-1; 9 bases agree with TRBD1. The CDR3 extends over 17 amino acids. Germline CDR1 MNHEY, CDR2 SVGEGT. After removal of 2 bases from V and 6 bases from J, the junction contained 13 bases not matched to a gene. CDR3 amino acids: CASSYLTQGAGYAEAFF. The CDR3 DNA sequence: TGTGCCAGCAGTTACCTCACACAGGGGGCAGGTTACGCTGAAGCTTTCTTT.

In its sample, this clonotype was seen many times. The V and J genes are TRBV7-9 and TRBJ2-1; unclear D gene. Germline V gene data show CDR1 as SEHNR and CDR2 as FQNEAQ (reference sequence). The CDR3 is 12 amino acids. Trimming cost V 3 bases and J 8 bases, with 8 bases left between them. DNA of the CDR3: TGTGCCAGCAGCTTTTCCCTAGATGAGCAGTTCTTC. This gives the protein CASSFSLDEQFF.

V gene TRBV20-1 combines with J gene TRBJ2-3; TRBD2 aligns across 10 bases. V was clipped by 6 bases and J by 0 bases; unmatched bases: 12. Germline V gene data show CDR1 as DFQATT and CDR2 as SNEGSKA (reference sequence). The CDR3 runs 17 residues. CDR3 residues: CSAEPGLASTSTDTQYF. As DNA, the CDR3 is TGCAGTGCGGAACCGGGACTAGCGTCTACTAGCACAGATACGCAGTATTTT.

This clonotype was recorded at least ten times. In DNA form, the CDR3 reads TGTGCCAGCAGCTTAGGGACACGCTCCTACGAGCAGTACTTC. This translates into CASSLGTRSYEQYF. The J gene is TRBJ2-7, the V gene TRBV7-9; tentatively, D is TRBD1 (5 bases). V was trimmed by 1 base and J by 0 bases, leaving 7 bases between them. Germline V gene data show CDR1 as SEHNR and CDR2 as FQNEAQ (reference sequence). The CDR3 is 14 residues long.

In its sample, this clonotype was seen many times. The V gene is TRBV10-3, the J gene TRBJ1-4; D is uncertain. This CDR3 has 14 amino acids. The V gene lost 10 bases and the J gene lost 2 bases, with 14 bases spanning the gap. CDR1 and CDR2 (germline): ENHRY, SYGVKD. CDR3 coding DNA: TGTGCCACGAAGGGCGGGAACACTAATGAAAAACTGTTTTTT. Translated, it gives CATKGGNTNEKLFF.

This clonotype was seen repeatedly, ten times or more. The chain is built from TRBV7-8 and TRBJ2-7; D tentatively fits TRBD1 or TRBD2 (5 bases each). Germline V gene sequence: CDR1 SGHVS, CDR2 FQNEAQ. CDR3 length equals 14 residues. Trimming left V 4 bases short and J 3 bases short, with 13 bases between. The CDR3 region has the DNA TGTGCCAGCAGCTCCCGGGACCGACTCTACGAGCAGTACTTC. It translates to CASSSRDRLYEQYF.

This clonotype was recorded many times. For the CDR3, the DNA is TGTGCCAGCGAACAGGGAGGCAATCAGCCCCAGCATTTT. Translated: CASEQGGNQPQHF. The V and J genes are TRBV12-3 or TRBV12-4 and TRBJ1-5, with D possibly matching TRBD1 (6 bases). The germline V and J ends were trimmed by 8 bases and 2 bases, with 10 bases remaining between them. The CDR3 has 13 amino acids.

This clonotype was recorded many times. The CDR3 region has the DNA TGTGCCACCAGTGACGCGGGGGGCACAGATACGCAGTATTTT. The encoded protein is CATSDAGGTDTQYF. The V gene is TRBV24-1, the J gene TRBJ2-3, with 7 positions matching TRBD2. Germline assignment: CDR1 KGHDR and CDR2 SFDVKD. The CDR3 sequence is 14 residues long. V dropped 4 bases and J dropped 1; count of bases not matched to a gene: 1.

This clonotype appeared many times. The V gene is TRBV7-2, the J gene TRBJ1-1; D remains unclear. Trimming removed 1 base at V and 4 bases at J, with 16 bases between. The CDR3 loop spans 16 amino acids. Per germline, CDR1 SGHTA and CDR2 FQGNSA. CDR3 DNA sequence: TGTGCCAGCAGCTTAGTAGGCTCAGGAGTTCCCACTGAAGCTTTCTTT. It yields the protein CASSLVGSGVPTEAFF.

This clonotype was seen repeatedly, ten times or more. This rearrangement joins TRBV4-3 to TRBJ2-2; possibly TRBD1 for D (5 bases). The CDR3 length is 20 residues. Per germline, CDR1 LGHNA and CDR2 YSLEER. Trimming removed 0 bases at V and 0 bases at J, with 20 bases between. Here the CDR3 DNA reads TGCGCCAGCAGCCAAGAAGGTGGGGCAGTAGGTTTTACGAACACCGGGGAGCTGTTTTTT. The encoded protein is CASSQEGGAVGFTNTGELFF.

This clonotype showed up many times. V usage is TRBV5-6 and J usage is TRBJ2-5; D ambiguous. The CDR3 consists of 15 residues. The germline V gene has CDR1 SGHDT and CDR2 YYEEEE. V lost 6 bases and J lost 7, with 22 bases in between. CDR3 sequence: CASTFVPNKGGTQYF. The CDR3 nucleotides are TGTGCCAGCACCTTTGTCCCTAACAAAGGCGGGACCCAGTACTTC.

This chain uses TRBV6-2 or TRBV6-3 with TRBJ2-2; 10 bases agree with TRBD2. The CDR3 has 16 amino acids. V trimming: 5 bases; J trimming: 6 bases; junction bases outside the gene matches: 9. Germline V gene sequence: CDR1 MNHEY, CDR2 SVGEGT. This CDR3 reads CASSARASGGPGELFF. The CDR3 nucleotides are TGTGCCAGCAGTGCCCGGGCTAGCGGGGGACCCGGGGAGCTGTTTTTT.